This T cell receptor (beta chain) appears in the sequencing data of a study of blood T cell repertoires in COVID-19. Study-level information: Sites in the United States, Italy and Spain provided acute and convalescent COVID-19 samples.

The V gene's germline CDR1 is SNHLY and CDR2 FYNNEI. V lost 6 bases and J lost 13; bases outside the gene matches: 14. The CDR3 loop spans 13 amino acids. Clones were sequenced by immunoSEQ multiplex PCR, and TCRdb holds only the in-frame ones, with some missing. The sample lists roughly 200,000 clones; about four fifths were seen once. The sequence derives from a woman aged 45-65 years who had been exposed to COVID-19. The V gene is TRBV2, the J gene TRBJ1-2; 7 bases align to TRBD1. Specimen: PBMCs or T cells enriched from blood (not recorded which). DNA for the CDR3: TGTGCCAGCAGCCTCACTCCAATGACAGGGATCACCTTC. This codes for CASSLTPMTGITF.